These 16 T cell receptor beta chains came from one sample sequenced in a study of prognosis after radiotherapy for stage I lung cancer. Genomic DNA was the source, and TCR beta CDR3 was amplified from it by two-round multiplex PCR. The first PCR round targeted every TRBV and TRBJ gene with specific primers. TCRdb recomputed calls from the multiplex PCR reads with MiXCR, one row per CDR3 protein. The table lists under 35,000 distinct CDR3 sequences, 35% to 45% of them singletons. The sample here was PBMCs, taken before or after stereotactic body radiation therapy (not recorded which). These receptors were collected from a donor aged 50 or older with non-small cell lung cancer.

V gene TRBV6-5 combines with J gene TRBJ2-7, with D unresolved. The CDR3 runs 12 residues. In germline, CDR1 is MNHEY, CDR2 SVGAGI. The germline V and J ends were trimmed by 7 bases and 0 bases, with 7 bases remaining between them. In DNA, the CDR3 is TGTGCCAGCATGAAGGCCTCCTACGAGCAGTACTTC. Translation gives CASMKASYEQYF.

This clonotype occurred many times. The CDR3 bases are TGTGCCACCACAGGGGGCCTAGAGACCCAGTACTTC. Its translation is CATTGGLETQYF. The chain carries TRBV28 and TRBJ2-5; TRBD1 matches at 9 bases. This CDR3 contains 12 residues. V was pared by 10 bases and J by 4 bases, with 4 bases of the junction left unmatched. Germline lookup yields CDR1 MDHEN and CDR2 SYDVKM.

Notes on this clonotype: This likely traces to a read error, being one base from a far larger clone. The gene calls are TRBV6-4 and TRBJ1-2, with 8 bases aligning to TRBD1. The CDR3 runs to 16 residues. Trimming took 5 bases from V and 5 from J; bases not matched to a gene: 13. Per the germline V gene, CDR1 is MRHNA and CDR2 is SNTAGT. As DNA, the CDR3 is TGTGCCAGCAGTTCTCCCCGGTACAGGGGGGGGTATGGCTACACCTTC. Translated, it gives CASSSPRYRGGYGYTF.

This clonotype was recorded a few times. A far bigger clonotype differs at one base, so this is likely a read error. The chain combines TRBV20-1 with TRBJ2-7; the match to TRBD2 covers 15 bases. The J segment lost 7 bases and the V segment lost 2 bases, leaving 12 bases of the junction unmatched. Germline lookup yields CDR1 DFQATT and CDR2 SNEGSKA (reference sequence). This CDR3 region has 17 residues. The CDR3 protein is CSARLYTGTSGRNEQYF. The CDR3 coding sequence is TGCAGTGCTAGACTATATACCGGGACTAGCGGGAGGAATGAGCAGTACTTC.

This clonotype is medium-sized (0.01 to 0.1%) in the sample. The rearrangement uses TRBV27 and TRBJ2-7, with D possibly being TRBD1 (6 bases). Trimming took off 4 bases at V and 2 bases at J, with 15 bases between the two ends. The CDR3 is 15 residues long. The germline V gene encodes CDR1 MNHEY and CDR2 SMNVEV (reference sequence). The CDR3 DNA reads TGTGCCAGCAGTTCACTACCGGGACAAGCCTACGAGCAGTACTTC. Amino acids: CASSSLPGQAYEQYF.

Concerning this clonotype itself: The junction and the germline gene differ at one end; a read error may be behind it. The CDR3 region has the DNA TGTGCCAGCAGTTTCGGTAACTATTGCTACACCTTC. This encodes CASSFGNYCYTF. The chain combines TRBV12-3 or TRBV12-4 with TRBJ1-2; D call uncertain. CDR3 length equals 12 residues.

Concerning this clonotype: The conserved phenylalanine or tryptophan normally closing the CDR3 is absent here, so this likely arose from a read error. The chain uses TRBV25-1 and TRBJ1-2; D is unresolved. Per the germline V gene, CDR1 is MGHDK and CDR2 is SYGVNS. Trimming took 3 bases from V and 6 from J, leaving 14 bases between them. The CDR3 consists of 14 residues. The CDR3: CASSDWSSSDGYTS. The CDR3 region has the DNA TGTGCCAGCAGTGATTGGTCATCGTCTGATGGCTACACCTCC.

The J gene is TRBJ1-1, the V gene TRBV6-5; no clear D gene. CDR3 length: 14 amino acids. Germline CDR1 reads MNHEY; CDR2 reads SVGAGI. V lost 2 bases, J lost 5 bases, and 12 bases lay in between. The CDR3 nucleotides are TGTGCCAGCAGTTACACTCGGGAAGGGACTGAAGCTTTCTTT. Protein sequence: CASSYTREGTEAFF.

As for this clonotype: One base away lies a much larger clone, so this may be a sequencing read error. V usage is TRBV4-1 and J usage is TRBJ2-7, with TRBD1 matching over 8 bases. The CDR3 consists of 14 residues. The germline CDR1 and CDR2 sequences are MGHRA and YSYEKL. CDR3 in DNA: TGCGCCAGCAGCCGAGGACAGGGCTCCTACGATCAGTACTTC. This sequence encodes CASSRGQGSYDQYF.

A word on this clonotype: At one end the junction does not follow the germline gene, possibly because of a read error. The chain links TRBV6-2 or TRBV6-3 to TRBJ1-1; D is undetermined. Germline V gene lookup returns CDR1 MNHEY and CDR2 SVGEGT. CDR3 length: 15 residues. CDR3 residues: CASSYSTGPYTEALF. CDR3 nucleotide sequence: TGTGCCAGCAGTTACTCTACGGGTCCGTACACTGAAGCTTTATTT.

Regarding this clonotype: Compared with germline, one end of the junction differs, possibly owing to a read error. The chain links TRBV19 to TRBJ1-4, with a weak D call TRBD1 (5 bases). This CDR3 region has 18 residues. Germline assignment: CDR1 LNHDA and CDR2 SQIVND (reference sequence). CDR3 sequence reads: CTSSERGSNSATNEKLFF. The DNA for the CDR3 is TGTACCAGTTCCGAACGGGGCTCTAACTCTGCAACTAATGAAAAACTGTTTTTT.

Written as DNA, the CDR3 is TGTGCCATCAGTGAGGGGGTTGGCCAGCCCCAGCATTTT. Translated: CAISEGVGQPQHF. The chain carries TRBV10-3 and TRBJ1-5; no reliable D call. Germline V lookup: CDR1 ENHRY, CDR2 SYGVKD. This CDR3 is 13 amino acids long. Deletions cut 2 bases from V and 7 bases from J, with 9 bases between.

This clonotype was detected ten times or more. The chain's CDR3 is CASSRDSFTGELFF. In DNA, the CDR3 is TGTGCCAGCAGCCGGGACAGTTTTACCGGGGAGCTGTTTTTT. The chain employs TRBV11-3 and TRBJ2-2, with 7 bases matching TRBD1. This CDR3 contains 14 residues. With 5 bases clipped from V and 5 bases from J, the junction kept 5 bases outside the gene matches. Germline assignment: CDR1 SGHNT and CDR2 YENEEA.

About this clonotype: This is likely an artifact of a read error, given a far larger clone one base away. The V gene is TRBV6-9, the J gene TRBJ1-2; D remains ambiguous. The CDR3 contains 14 residues. Between the trimmed V and J ends, which lost 7 bases and 1 base, there was a span of 13 bases. Per germline, CDR1 MNHGY and CDR2 SVAAGI. The DNA of the CDR3 is TGTGCCAGCACTGTACAGAGTAATAACTATGGCTACACCTTC. Translating gives CASTVQSNNYGYTF.

This chain connects TRBV12-3 or TRBV12-4 to TRBJ1-6, with D possibly TRBD1 on 5 matching bases. V was cut by 2 bases and J by 10 bases, with 15 bases left in between. This CDR3 has 15 residues. The CDR3 is CASSLQGGDYSPLHF. CDR3 DNA sequence: TGTGCCAGCAGTTTACAAGGAGGGGATTACTCACCCCTCCACTTT.

This clonotype has ten or more counts. The rearrangement uses TRBV3-1 and TRBJ1-5, with D uncertain. In germline, CDR1 is LGHDT, CDR2 YNNKEL (reference sequence). The CDR3 covers 15 residues. V was trimmed by 0 bases and J by 5 bases, leaving 11 bases between them. The CDR3 coding sequence is TGTGCCAGCAGCCAAGACCTCGGCGTTGATCAGCCCCAGCATTTT. It codes for CASSQDLGVDQPQHF.